The clone carrying this TCR beta chain was counted only a few times. Antigen specificity is unknown. The source of the sample is a study of CD8+CD57+ T cells in acquired aplastic anemia. Whole-study context: The sorted CD4+ and CD8+ cells yielded an average around 3 ug of DNA. General study findings and limits: The same twenty-nine CD8+ CDR3 sequences occurred in patients and in controls.

CDR3 and TCR beta VDJ profiling relied on genomic DNA as the template. TCRdb re-called the reads through MiXCR, storing one row per CDR3 protein. The sample carries 200,000 or so distinct CDR3 sequences, under 50% recorded once. Patients chosen for sequencing had CD8+CD57+ cells that had expanded, as shown by flow cytometry. V was cut by 2 bases and J by 4 bases, with 6 bases left in between. CDR3 length equals 11 residues. The germline gives CDR1 GTSNPN, CDR2 SVGIG (reference sequence). The sample taken for sequencing was sorted CD4+, CD8+, or CD8+CD57+ T cells (not recorded which) from PBMCs. This TCR was recovered from a human donor with aplastic anemia. This chain joins TRBV30 and TRBJ2-7; D unclear. The CDR3 here is CAWSPDYEQYF. The CDR3 nucleotides read TGTGCCTGGAGTCCCGATTACGAGCAGTACTTC.